Only one count was recorded for the clone carrying this T cell receptor beta chain. Relative to the germline gene, one junction end is altered; a read error may explain this. The record originates from a study of tumor and adjacent non-tumor tissue in lung cancer. The library came from three nested PCR rounds adapted from ARM-PCR protocols. TCRdb processed the multiplex PCR reads anew with MiXCR; each CDR3 protein has one entry. The sample includes about 60,000 distinct CDR3 sequences, about 55% seen only once; the top ten take less than 40%. No cell sorting was done before RNA was extracted from the tissue. This non-tumor lung sample came from over 3 cm beyond the tumor edge. The sequence came from a man between 65 and 85 years old with non-small cell lung cancer. Input material: distant non-tumor lung tissue.

The DNA of the CDR3 is TGCGCCAGCAGCCCAGGGGACCGGACTCAAAGCTACGGGCAGTTCTTT. It encodes CASSPGDRTQSYGQFF. The chain combines TRBV4-1 with TRBJ2-1; a possible D gene is TRBD1 (6 bases). The CDR3 has 16 amino acids. The V gene's germline CDR1 is MGHRA and CDR2 YSYEKL.